The 19 T cell receptor beta chains below all came from one sample that was sequenced in a study of blood T cell repertoires in COVID-19. The protocol was immunoSEQ multiplex PCR, while the TCRdb copy is restricted to in-frame clones and leaves out a portion. The table lists about 74,000 clones, about four fifths of them singletons, with around 21% in the top ten. Specimen: peripheral blood. The receptors were gathered from a man aged 65-85 years with acute or convalescent COVID-19.

This clone was detected a few times. The V and J genes are TRBV7-6 and TRBJ2-7, with TRBD2 identical over 9 bases. With V trimmed by 4 bases and J by 4 bases, 8 bases remained unmatched. The CDR3 extends over 15 amino acids. Germline V gives CDR1 SGHVS, CDR2 FNYEAQ. The CDR3, as DNA: TGTGCCAGCAGCTCCTGGCGGGAGGGAGAATACGAGCAGTACTTC. Translating it yields CASSSWREGEYEQYF.

The genes are TRBV11-1 and TRBJ2-7; tentative D call: TRBD1 (6 bases). The V gene lost 1 base and the J gene lost 5 bases, with 15 bases spanning the gap. The CDR3 extends over 15 amino acids. CDR1 SGHAT and CDR2 FQDESV come from the germline V gene (reference sequence). The CDR3 region is CASSLGGTTADEQYF. DNA for the CDR3: TGTGCCAGCAGCTTAGGTGGGACAACGGCGGACGAGCAGTACTTC.

This chain uses TRBV7-6 with TRBJ1-6; 9 nucleotides align to TRBD1. Germline trimming cut 5 bases from V and 6 bases from J; bases unmatched to any gene: 8. Germline-derived CDR1 and CDR2 are SGHVS and FNYEAQ. There are 16 residues in the CDR3. The CDR3 nucleotides are TGTGCCAGCAGCCCATTAGGGGGACAGGGTAATTCACCCCTCCACTTT. Protein: CASSPLGGQGNSPLHF.

The chain joins TRBV6-2 or TRBV6-3 to TRBJ1-2; possible D gene TRBD1, 6 bases. The CDR3 runs to 13 residues. Per the germline V gene, CDR1 is MNHEY and CDR2 is SVGEGT. V shed 5 bases and J shed 0 bases, with 7 bases lying between them. The DNA of the CDR3 is TGTGCCAGCAGTGGACAGTCTAACTATGGCTACACCTTC. Residues: CASSGQSNYGYTF.

The rearrangement joins TRBV4-2 to TRBJ2-5; D might be TRBD1 (6 bases). The germline V gene encodes CDR1 LGHNA and CDR2 YNFKEQ. V dropped 0 bases and J dropped 6 bases, with 14 bases sitting between them. This CDR3 spans 15 amino acids. CDR3 DNA: TGTGCCAGCAGCCAAGATCTACAGGGTGGGAAGACCCAGTACTTC. Translating gives CASSQDLQGGKTQYF.

The CDR3 bases are TGTGCCAGCAGTTTATTATCCCGATTTAGTGAAGCTTTCTTT. It translates to CASSLLSRFSEAFF. The chain recombines TRBV28 with TRBJ1-1; D is unresolved. The CDR3 extends over 14 amino acids. Trimming cost V 1 base and J 7 bases, with 13 bases left between them. Per the germline V gene, CDR1 is MDHEN and CDR2 is SYDVKM.

This clone showed up just once. This rearrangement joins TRBV14 to TRBJ1-1, with TRBD1 identical over 12 bases. With 3 bases clipped from V and 6 bases from J, the junction kept 8 bases outside the gene matches. CDR1 and CDR2 from the germline V gene are SGHDN and FVKESK. The CDR3 has 16 amino acids. CDR3 sequence (DNA): TGTGCCAGCAGCCAGAATCCGGGACAGGGGGCCCCTGAAGCTTTCTTT. Protein product: CASSQNPGQGAPEAFF.

Turning to this clone: One junction end does not reproduce the germline sequence, and a read error may be involved. This chain links TRBV20-1 with TRBJ2-3, with TRBD2 identical over 14 bases. The CDR3 consists of 16 residues. Germline CDR1 is DFQATT and CDR2 is SNEGSKA (reference sequence). The CDR3 is CSASETSGRAGYTQYF. CDR3 coding DNA: TGCAGTGCTAGTGAGACTAGCGGGAGGGCGGGATATACGCAATATTTT.

This clone is a singleton in its sample. The chain combines TRBV27 with TRBJ2-1; 7 bases match TRBD2. The CDR3 has 14 residues. V trimming: 5 bases; J trimming: 10 bases; junction bases outside the gene matches: 11. Per the germline V gene, CDR1 is MNHEY and CDR2 is SMNVEV (reference sequence). The DNA for the CDR3 is TGTGCCAGCAGTCCCATGCCCAATAGCGGGGAGCAGTTCTTC. Protein product: CASSPMPNSGEQFF.

The CDR3, as DNA: TGTGCTAGTGGTTCAGGACAGGGGAGGTTTGAAGCTTTCTTT. This encodes CASGSGQGRFEAFF. This chain links TRBV12-5 with TRBJ1-1; the match to TRBD1 covers 9 bases. Germline V gene sequence: CDR1 LGHNT, CDR2 FRNRAP. V lost 4 bases and J lost 7; bases outside the gene matches: 7. CDR3 size: 14 residues.

The chain links TRBV11-2 to TRBJ1-5; 7 nucleotides align to TRBD1. The CDR3 sequence is 15 residues long. The germline V gene encodes CDR1 SGHAT and CDR2 FQNNGV. Trimming cost V 5 bases and J 2 bases; bases outside gene matches: 6. The CDR3 nucleotides read TGTGCCAGCAGCCTCTCTCAGGGGGGCAATCAGCCCCAGCATTTT. Translating it yields CASSLSQGGNQPQHF.

Concerning this clone: Other DNA sequences in this sample translate to the same CDR3. DNA of the CDR3: TGTGCCAGCTCACCCGGACAGGGTAATCAGCCCCAGCATTTT. It codes for CASSPGQGNQPQHF. The rearrangement uses TRBV18 and TRBJ1-5; 8 bases match TRBD1. The germline CDR1 and CDR2 sequences are KGHSH and LQKENI. The ends lost 3 bases at V and 4 bases at J; junction bases unmatched: 2. The CDR3 totals 14 residues.

This chain connects TRBV5-6 to TRBJ2-7; possible D gene TRBD2, 6 bases. CDR1 SGHDT and CDR2 YYEEEE come from the germline V gene. With 4 bases removed from V and 4 bases from J, the gap between germline ends came to 15 bases. The CDR3 is 14 residues long. Here the CDR3 DNA reads TGTGCCAGCAGCATTAGCGGTTTGAAGTACGAGCAGTACTTC. Its protein is CASSISGLKYEQYF.

The CDR3 region is CASSLMSAGGNTGELFF. The CDR3 bases are TGTGCCAGCAGCTTAATGTCGGCGGGAGGGAACACCGGGGAGCTGTTTTTT. V is TRBV7-3 and J is TRBJ2-2; 8 nucleotides match TRBD2. The length of the CDR3 is 17 residues. The germline gives CDR1 SGHTA, CDR2 FQGTGA. V dropped 1 base and J dropped 1; count of bases not matched to a gene: 5. The entire variable domain, with the rest obtained from reference TRBV7-3 and TRBJ2-2, is as follows: GAGVSQTPSNKVTEKGKYVELRCDPISGHTALYWYRQSLGQGPEFLIYFQGTGAADDSGLPNDRFFAVRPEGSVSTLKIQRTERGDSAVYLCASSLMSAGGNTGELFFGEGSRLTVL.

The rearrangement joins TRBV24-1 to TRBJ2-1; maybe TRBD2 (6 bases). Germline CDR1 and CDR2: KGHDR and SFDVKD. V was clipped by 0 bases and J by 4 bases, with 18 bases between them. The CDR3 spans 18 residues. The CDR3 spells CATSDLPQRVGSYNEQFF. CDR3 coding DNA: TGTGCCACCAGTGATTTGCCCCAGCGGGTAGGCTCTTACAATGAGCAGTTCTTC.

J is TRBJ2-7 and V is TRBV15; 7 nucleotides line up with TRBD2. The CDR3 is 16 amino acids. Germline-derived CDR1 and CDR2 are LNHNV and YYDKDF (reference sequence). The V segment lost 3 bases and the J segment 6 bases; nucleotides outside the gene matches: 14. In DNA form, the CDR3 reads TGTGCCACCAGCAGGGGGCAAGGACTAGGATCCACCGAGCAGTACTTC. Translated: CATSRGQGLGSTEQYF.

This chain joins TRBV6-5 and TRBJ1-1; possible D gene TRBD1, 5 bases. V was shortened by 3 bases and J by 2 bases, with 10 bases between the two germline ends. Germline V gene lookup returns CDR1 MNHEY and CDR2 SVGAGI. The CDR3 extends over 14 amino acids. CDR3 coding DNA: TGTGCCAGCAGTTATTTTCAGGGAAACACTGAAGCTTTCTTT. Translation: CASSYFQGNTEAFF.

In regard to this clone: The same CDR3 also results from other DNA sequences found in this sample. The rearrangement links TRBV7-2 to TRBJ2-7, with D maybe TRBD1 (6 bases). Looked up from germline, CDR1 is SGHTA and CDR2 is FQGNSA. The CDR3 has 14 residues. Trimming cost V 5 bases and J 5 bases, with 16 bases left between them. The CDR3 here is CASSPGPGVHEQYF. In nucleotides, the CDR3 is TGTGCCAGCAGCCCGGGGCCAGGGGTCCACGAGCAGTACTTC.

Regarding this clone: Relative to the germline gene, one junction end is altered; a read error may explain this. V usage is TRBV7-7 and J usage is TRBJ1-3; 9 nucleotides align to TRBD1. The CDR3 contains 19 residues. CDR1 SSHAT and CDR2 FNYEAQ come from the germline V gene (reference sequence). The chain's CDR3 is CASSLARDRVKGLGNTIYF. The CDR3 DNA reads as TGTGCTAGCAGCTTAGCCCGGGACAGGGTGAAAGGCCTTGGAAACACCATATATTTT.